The 2 T cell receptor beta chains presented below share a single source sample, sequenced in a study of T cells in tumors after PD-1 blockade. Sequencing used immunoSEQ multiplex PCR; TCRdb keeps in-frame clones, though not all of them. The table shows 60,000 to 65,000 clones, with around 74% occurring only once. The sequenced sample was PBMCs, obtained after anti-PD-1 treatment. Source of these receptors: a human donor with basal cell carcinoma.

The V and J genes are TRBV5-4 and TRBJ2-4; a weak D match, TRBD1 (5 bases). Looked up from germline, CDR1 is SGHNT and CDR2 is YYREEE (reference sequence). Trimming left V 4 bases short and J 6 bases short, with 8 bases between. This CDR3 has 12 residues. The CDR3 coding sequence is TGTGCCAGCAGCCAGCAGGGAAACATTCAGTACTTC. It translates to CASSQQGNIQYF.

Turning to this clone: This CDR3 is also generated by other DNA sequences in the sample. The chain couples TRBV10-2 to TRBJ2-7; D is ambiguous. From germline, CDR1 is WSHSY and CDR2 SAAADI. V lost 0 bases, J lost 5 bases, and 2 bases lay in between. The length of the CDR3 is 11 residues. The CDR3 DNA reads TGCGCCAGCAGTGAGTCCCACGAGCAGTACTTC. Its translation is CASSESHEQYF.